This T cell receptor beta chain was observed in a study of molecular identifiers for immune sequencing clone quantification listed by TCRdb under 2018. With regard to the full study: In a replicate experiment, RNA from about 19,000 or 110,000 naive CD8 T cells was split into five aliquots, four of which were sequenced. CD8 T cells were used in a methods study to benchmark molecular-identifier clustering-based TCR repertoire sequencing (MIDCIRS) and TCR RNA copy counting. Broader findings and caveats from the paper: Highly expanded clone sizes could be underestimated if identical TCR molecules share a barcode. In CMV-specific effector cells, clones with more than 20 RNA copies contained over 97% of molecules, whereas in naive cells such clones contained under 1% of molecules. The naive libraries included spiked-in Jurkat TCR RNA (around nine copies' worth), and this Jurkat TCR RNA is not part of the donor repertoire. A single cell's worth of spiked-in Jurkat TCR RNA was reported detectable even among 850,000 to 1,000,000 naive CD8 T cells. Modeling estimated approximately 3 recovered TCR RNA copies per cell, compared with about ten by digital PCR, which implies around 30% capture efficiency. Without barcode sub-clustering, chimeric consensus sequences inflated TCR diversity; chimeras reached as high as 47%.

As encoded in the germline V gene (reference sequence), CDR1 is DFQATT while CDR2 is SNEGSKA. The CDR3 goes from the cysteine to the phenylalanine over 13 residues. Left in the record is the CDR3 DNA by itself, 39 bases read in frame from the first base. V lost 3 bases and J lost 3 bases; the stretch between them is 12 bases long. Libraries of naive CD8 T cells were built from approximately 20,000 to 980,000 sorted cells, with 10%, 30% or 50% of the purified RNA used. Naive CD8 T cells, defined as CD8+CD4-CCR7+CD45RA+, were FACS-sorted into RLT Plus buffer on a BD FACSAria II. To test detection sensitivity, Jurkat RNA equal to under 13 TCR copies was added to samples of roughly 18,000-1,100,000 naive CD8 T cells. Enrichment of CD8 T cells was done with RosetteSep CD8+ T Cell Enrichment Cocktail plus Ficoll-Paque, and ACK red cell lysis came afterward. Library creation used PCR. Instrument on record: NextSeq 500. Bulk TCR libraries were prepared as previously described, using TCR primers listed in Table S5. Purification of total RNA was performed with the Qiagen AllPrep DNA/RNA kit. Before analysis, reads from multiple sequencing runs of one library were combined. On the authors' methods: Reads were retained only if the reads had an exact TCR constant sequence, and the retained reads were trimmed to 150 nt and grouped according to their 12-nt molecular barcodes. Reads inside each barcode group were sub-clustered using a 15% Levenshtein threshold, and a quality-weighted consensus sequence was constructed for each RNA molecule. Non-functional sequences were removed, as were lower-count sequences one edit away from another. Barcode sub-clusters with fewer than 20% of the maximum read count were removed, based on fitting two negative binomial distributions. TCRdb reran the public reads through fastp at Q25 and MiXCR, keeping productive beta chains. Each CDR3 protein gets just one entry, which takes the most common genes and DNA from the rows behind it. The V and J calls here are based on TCRdb, not the publication. The sample has 300,000 to 400,000 distinct CDR3 sequences on record, 24% of them singletons. The ten largest clones take up roughly 0.7% of the sample.

In this sample, this clonotype turned up many times. This receptor's antigen is unknown. The input lacks base qualities; no much larger clone sits a single base away. The chain couples TRBV20-1 to TRBJ2-7; matching of 6 bases hints at TRBD1 as the D gene. The sequenced sample consisted of naive CD8+ T cells from blood, with Jurkat cell RNA spiked in. The cell subset or site label, as the study defines it: FACS-sorted CD8+CD4-CCR7+CD45RA+ naive T cells. This receptor was taken from a human donor in good health. Some libraries in this study had Jurkat cell RNA spiked in. The DNA sequence is TGCAGTGCTAGTTGGGGGCGAGGCTACGAGCAGTACTTC. Its translation reads: CSASWGRGYEQYF.